This is a list of T cell receptor beta chains from one sample in a study of human T cells and chemical hapten exposure. TCRdb analysed the RACE reads with MiXCR anew, one entry per CDR3 protein. The sample includes about 80,000 distinct CDR3 sequences, about a tenth of them seen just once. The specimen was whole blood, collected in connection with sensitization to the hapten diphenylcyclopropenone (DPC). All receptors derive from a woman between 50 and 59 years old with alopecia areata. Some clones in this sample may be carry-over from other donors' samples. The CDR3 runs from the conserved cysteine through the conserved F or W. A D gene is named only where the DNA matches it firmly.

d_call	v_call	j_call	cdr3_aa
.	TRBV18	TRBJ1-1	CASSWGAAMNTEASF
.	TRBV6-5	TRBJ1-1	CASSYDSLGEAFF
.	TRBV5-1	TRBJ2-3	CASSPGVADTQYF
TRBD2	TRBV7-8	TRBJ2-1	CASSLEGTTLRSEQFF
TRBD1	TRBV27	TRBJ1-6	CASSPLPQGANNSPLHF
.	TRBV12-3/TRBV12-4	TRBJ1-1	CASSLTANTEAFF
.	TRBV7-2	TRBJ2-5	CASSSNSFYQETQYF
.	TRBV24-1	TRBJ1-5	CATSRDVGGGPQHF
TRBD2	TRBV7-2	TRBJ2-1	CASSLGASGRLEFF
TRBD1	TRBV18	TRBJ1-5	CASSPETGSNQPQHF
TRBD2	TRBV7-2	TRBJ2-3	CASSPRLAGGRDTQYF
TRBD1	TRBV18	TRBJ1-2	CASSGETGNFYGYTF
.	TRBV7-9	TRBJ2-3	CASSPPGVPGTDTQYF
.	TRBV12-3/TRBV12-4	TRBJ2-7	CASSLSSSAYEQYF
.	TRBV12-3/TRBV12-4	TRBJ1-6	CASTGQAINSPLHF
TRBD2	TRBV7-7	TRBJ2-3	CASSRGTSGIRSTDTQYF
.	TRBV10-3	TRBJ2-3	CAISETDTQYF
.	TRBV5-1	TRBJ2-3	CASSFSPPADTQYF
TRBD2	TRBV6-5	TRBJ2-3	CATTGGPTSGRMDTQYF
TRBD1	TRBV24-1	TRBJ2-5	CATSPTGAQETQYF
.	TRBV2	TRBJ2-3	CASNVRTDTQYF
.	TRBV18	TRBJ2-1	CASSPPKQSSYNEQFF
.	TRBV7-9	TRBJ2-5	CASSPEIETQYF
.	TRBV19	TRBJ2-3	CATSLEDRAEDTQYF
TRBD1	TRBV5-4	TRBJ2-1	CASHRQGPNEQFF
.	TRBV4-1	TRBJ2-7	CASSQGIQGTYEQYF
.	TRBV12-3/TRBV12-4	TRBJ2-1	CASSLALRTFSEQFF
.	TRBV11-2	TRBJ2-3	CASSPDRISTDTQYF
.	TRBV19	TRBJ2-3	CASRTTTITDTQYF
TRBD1	TRBV12-3/TRBV12-4	TRBJ1-6	CASSLRGVGSPLHF
TRBD1	TRBV11-2	TRBJ1-4	CASSPGDRPNEKLFF
TRBD2	TRBV7-3	TRBJ2-1	CASSTLGAGGRNNEQFF
.	TRBV7-3	TRBJ2-3	CASSSPGDDTQYF